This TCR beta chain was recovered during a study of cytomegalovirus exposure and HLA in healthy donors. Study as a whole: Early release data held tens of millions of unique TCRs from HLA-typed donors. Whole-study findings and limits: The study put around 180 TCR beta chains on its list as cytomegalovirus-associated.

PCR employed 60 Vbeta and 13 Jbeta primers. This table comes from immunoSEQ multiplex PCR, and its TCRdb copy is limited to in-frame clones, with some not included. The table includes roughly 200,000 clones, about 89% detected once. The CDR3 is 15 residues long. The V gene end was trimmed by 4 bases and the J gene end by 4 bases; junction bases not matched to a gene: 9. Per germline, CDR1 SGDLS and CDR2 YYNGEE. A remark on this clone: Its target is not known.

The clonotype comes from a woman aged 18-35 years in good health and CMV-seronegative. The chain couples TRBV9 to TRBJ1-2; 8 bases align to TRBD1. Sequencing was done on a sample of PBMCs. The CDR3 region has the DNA TGTGCCAGCAGCCGACTTCCAGGGGGCGGCTATGGCTACACCTTC. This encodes CASSRLPGGGYGYTF.